This T cell receptor (beta chain) was found in a study of blood T cell repertoires in COVID-19. Study at large: Researchers got acute and convalescent COVID-19 samples from the United States, Italy and Spain.

The CDR3 length is 20 residues. V shed 4 bases, J shed 3 bases, and the junction held 21 bases outside the gene matches. CDR1 LGHDT and CDR2 YNNKEL come from the germline V gene (reference sequence). In the original processing: Scientists estimated how many nucleated cells there were by amplifying reference gene primers. TCRdb keeps only in-frame clones here, not all; method: immunoSEQ multiplex PCR. The V and J calls and clone size come from that table; D and trimming were worked out from the DNA. The data show 200,000 to 250,000 clones, about 87% seen once. The origin of this receptor is a man in his 60s with acute or convalescent COVID-19. This chain links TRBV3-1 (or the pseudogene TRBV3-2) with TRBJ2-7; 10 bases map to TRBD1. The material sequenced was peripheral blood. CDR3 sequence reads: CASSPPGYGTGAMEGYEQYF. DNA for the CDR3: TGTGCCAGCAGCCCCCCGGGATACGGGACAGGGGCAATGGAAGGCTACGAGCAGTACTTC.